This TCR beta chain stems from a study of immune cell composition in non-small cell lung cancer. For the study at large: Tumours were mainly lung adenocarcinoma or squamous cell carcinoma. The study's findings and limits: Clones >0.5% enriched in tumour were rarer in adenocarcinoma (around 33%) than squamous (around 75%). Lung squamous cell carcinoma tumours had significantly higher top 10 clone scores and productive clonality than lung adenocarcinoma.

The germline gives CDR1 SGHAT, CDR2 FQDESV (reference sequence). Unmatched junction bases numbered 9, after V lost 4 bases and J lost 7 bases. The CDR3 runs 15 residues. This table comes from immunoSEQ multiplex PCR, and its TCRdb copy is limited to in-frame clones, with some not included. Of approximately 11,000 clones in the sample, approximately 60% were seen once. As regards this clone: The antigen is not known.

Sequenced input: lung tumor tissue. The origin of this receptor is a human donor with non-small cell lung cancer. The rearrangement joins TRBV11-1 to TRBJ2-1; 8 nucleotides line up with TRBD1. CDR3 in amino acids: CASSSQATGANEQFF. DNA of the CDR3: TGTGCCAGCAGCTCACAAGCGACAGGGGCGAATGAGCAGTTCTTC.